These 27 T cell receptor beta chains originate from one sample sequenced in a study of glioma-infiltrating T cells listed by TCRdb under 2016. Sequenced using an Illumina MiSeq. TCR alpha and beta CDR3 regions were amplified with the iRepertoire nested amplicon-rescue multiplex PCR (arm-PCR) platform from RNA. Through fastp at Q25 and MiXCR, TCRdb rebuilt clones from the public reads, retaining in-frame beta chains. All rows with the same CDR3 protein become a single entry with the most common DNA and genes. This sample lists around 170,000 distinct CDR3 sequences; about 46% were detected once. Roughly 5.2% of the sample goes to the ten largest clones. Sequencing was carried out using glioma tissue, nonneoplastic brain tissue, or PBMCs (not recorded which). These receptors were obtained from a human donor with low-grade glioma or glioblastoma, undergoing nonglioma brain surgery, or in good health (not recorded which).

On this clonotype itself: Possible read error: a much larger clone is one base away. The chain links TRBV3-1 to TRBJ1-1; 7 bases map to TRBD1. The CDR3 covers 13 residues. In germline, CDR1 is LGHDT, CDR2 YNNKEL (reference sequence). V gave up 3 bases and J gave up 11 bases; unmatched junction bases: 9. Here the CDR3 reads CASSQLGTDDAFF. The CDR3 bases are TGTGCCAGCAGCCAGCTTGGGACAGATGATGCTTTCTTT.

Worth noting for this clonotype: One end of the junction does not line up with germline, which may come from a read error. This chain connects TRBV5-4 to TRBJ2-7; 9 bases agree with TRBD2. The germline V gene has CDR1 SGHNT and CDR2 YYREEE (reference sequence). CDR3 length: 22 amino acids. CDR3 sequence reads: CASSLSRVEHPGTSSSLHEKYF. CDR3 in DNA: TGTGCCAGCAGCTTGAGTCGGGTAGAACATCCCGGGACTAGCAGTTCTTTACACGAGAAGTACTTC.

This clonotype was recorded many times. The V call is TRBV27, the J call TRBJ2-1; D possibly uses TRBD1 or TRBD2 (5 bases each). Germline CDR1 reads MNHEY; CDR2 reads SMNVEV (reference sequence). Deletions cut 4 bases from V and 5 bases from J, with 12 bases between. The CDR3 is 14 amino acids. The CDR3 is CASSSTGRDNEQFF. The CDR3 coding sequence is TGTGCCAGCAGTTCTACGGGACGCGACAATGAGCAGTTCTTC.

This clonotype was counted many times. The rearrangement links TRBV2 to TRBJ1-1, with D unresolved. CDR3 size: 14 residues. CDR1 is SNHLY, CDR2 FYNNEI, per germline. Trimming cost V 6 bases and J 1 base, with 12 bases left between them. The DNA of the CDR3 is TGTGCCAGCAGGTCTTGGGTTGAGAACACTGAAGCTTTCTTT. It is translated as CASRSWVENTEAFF.

This clonotype has only a few counts. The V and J genes are TRBV7-8 and TRBJ2-1; a possible D gene is TRBD2 (6 bases). Trimming removed 2 bases at V and 3 bases at J, with 14 bases between. This CDR3 spans 16 amino acids. CDR1 is SGHVS and CDR2 is FQNEAQ in the germline V gene. The CDR3 sequence is CASSLKIVAVYNEQFF. DNA for the CDR3: TGTGCCAGCAGCTTAAAGATAGTAGCGGTCTACAATGAGCAGTTCTTC.

Many counts were recorded for this clonotype. A junction end diverges from the germline sequence, so it may reflect a read error. V usage is TRBV28 and J usage is TRBJ2-3; D may be TRBD2 (5 bases). CDR1 MDHEN and CDR2 SYDVKM come from the germline V gene. CDR3 size: 12 residues. In nucleotides, the CDR3 is TGTGCCAGCAGTTTTGGGGAGCGAAGAGCATTTTTT. This translates into CASSFGERRAFF.

This clonotype has more than one count but fewer than ten. This sequence may be a read error, since a much larger clone differs from it by one base. This rearrangement joins TRBV28 to TRBJ1-1; a possible D gene is TRBD1 (6 bases). V shed 5 bases and J shed 3 bases, with 13 bases lying between them. CDR3 length: 14 amino acids. The germline gives CDR1 MDHEN, CDR2 SYDVKM. CDR3 DNA sequence: TGTGCCAGCAGTAAAACAGGGTGGGACACTGAAGCTTTCTTT. Translation gives CASSKTGWDTEAFF.

In the case of this clonotype: A read error may be the cause here, since a much bigger clone is one base away. The rearrangement links TRBV25-1 to TRBJ1-4; D is perhaps TRBD1 (6 bases). This CDR3 region has 18 residues. The V end was cut by 4 bases, the J end by 6 bases, with 24 bases between. Germline V gene data show CDR1 as MGHDK and CDR2 as SYGVNS. The CDR3 reads CASSVAYPGGRGDEKLFF. The CDR3 bases are TGTGCCAGCAGTGTCGCCTATCCCGGGGGGCGAGGGGATGAAAAACTGTTTTTT.

In regard to this clonotype: A much more abundant neighbour one base away suggests this may be a read error. V is TRBV3-1 and J is TRBJ2-1; 7 bases match TRBD1. From germline, CDR1 is LGHDT and CDR2 YNNKEL (reference sequence). V dropped 6 bases and J dropped 5; count of bases not matched to a gene: 7. The CDR3 totals 14 residues. For the CDR3, the DNA is TGTGCCAGCAGACGCAGGGGGACCGACAATGAGCAGTTCTTC. Its translation: CASRRRGTDNEQFF.

The chain carries TRBV14 and TRBJ2-3, with a tentative D call TRBD1 (5 bases). The V gene's germline CDR1 is SGHDN and CDR2 FVKESK. CDR3 size: 15 residues. Trimming left V 5 bases short and J 1 base short, with 13 bases between. The DNA of the CDR3 is TGTGCCAGCAGCAAAGCCAGGGTCCGCACAGATACGCAGTATTTT. Its protein product is CASSKARVRTDTQYF.

J is TRBJ2-7 and V is TRBV20-1; the match to TRBD2 covers 7 bases. Trimming at V came to 5 bases and at J to 3 bases, leaving 13 bases not matched to a gene. The germline gives CDR1 DFQATT, CDR2 SNEGSKA (reference sequence). The CDR3 sequence is 15 residues long. CDR3 region: CSALPRTSTGYEQYF. The CDR3, as DNA: TGCAGTGCTTTACCGAGGACTAGTACTGGCTACGAGCAGTACTTC.

This clonotype occurred once. The junction does not match germline at one end; this may be a read error. The chain uses TRBV6-1 and TRBJ2-1, with 9 bases matching TRBD2. The CDR3 extends over 14 amino acids. CDR1 MNHNS and CDR2 SASEGT come from the germline V gene. In DNA, the CDR3 is TGTGCCAGCAGCCAGACTAGCGGAGGATTTGAGGAGTTCTTC. Translation gives CASSQTSGGFEEFF.

This clonotype was seen a few times. The chain has TRBV3-1 and TRBJ2-7; D assignment may be TRBD1 or TRBD2 (6 bases each). The V gene lost 3 bases and the J gene lost 5 bases, with 14 bases spanning the gap. From germline, CDR1 is LGHDT and CDR2 YNNKEL (reference sequence). This CDR3 comprises 14 residues. CDR3 in DNA: TGTGCCAGCAGCCATTCCTCTAGGGGGGACGAGCAGTACTTC. Translation gives CASSHSSRGDEQYF.

Of note for this clonotype: A read error is likely, as this CDR3 ends without the conserved phenylalanine or tryptophan. The DNA of the CDR3 is TGTGCCAGAAGTTACTCGAATACGGGGATGGGGACCGGGGAGCTGTTTCTT. Residues: CARSYSNTGMGTGELFL. The chain is built from TRBV6-2 or TRBV6-3 and TRBJ2-2; D perhaps matches TRBD2 (5 bases). Germline assignment: CDR1 MNHEY and CDR2 SVGEGT. CDR3 length: 17 amino acids.

This clonotype was recorded at least ten times. The V and J genes are TRBV28 and TRBJ1-5; maybe TRBD1 (5 bases). The V end lost 5 bases, the J end lost 0 bases, and 14 bases lay between the germline ends. The germline V gene has CDR1 MDHEN and CDR2 SYDVKM. The CDR3 consists of 16 residues. This CDR3 is CASSNRQITSNQPQHF. CDR3 bases: TGTGCCAGCAGTAATCGACAGATTACTAGCAATCAGCCCCAGCATTTT. Variable domain in full (rest from reference TRBV28 and TRBJ1-5): DVKVTQSSRYLVKRTGEKVFLECVQDMDHENMFWYRQDPGLGLRLIYFSYDVKMKEKGDIPEGYSVSREKKERFSLILESASTNQTSMYLCASSNRQITSNQPQHFGDGTRLSIL.

The V gene is TRBV19, the J gene TRBJ2-7; 7 bases align to TRBD2. Germline V CDR1 and CDR2: LNHDA, SQIVND (reference sequence). V lost 6 bases and J lost 6; bases outside the gene matches: 8. There are 13 residues in the CDR3. The CDR3 region is CASSRGTIREQYF. In DNA form, the CDR3 reads TGTGCCAGTAGCCGCGGGACTATACGCGAGCAGTACTTC.

This clonotype was counted ten times or more. V gene TRBV19 combines with J gene TRBJ1-1, with a tentative D call TRBD1 (5 bases). Deletions cut 3 bases from V and 0 bases from J, with 5 bases between. The CDR3 consists of 13 residues. Germline CDR1 reads LNHDA; CDR2 reads SQIVND (reference sequence). The CDR3 reads CASSMTVNTEAFF. Here the CDR3 DNA reads TGTGCCAGTAGTATGACAGTGAACACTGAAGCTTTCTTT.

With respect to this clonotype: Possible read error: a much larger clone is one base away. The rearrangement joins TRBV6-6 to TRBJ2-1, with 10 bases identical to TRBD2. The length of the CDR3 is 15 residues. Germline assignment: CDR1 MNHNY and CDR2 SVGAGI (reference sequence). The junction had 11 bases not matched to a gene; V was cut back by 9 bases and J by 6 bases. CDR3: CARSVGLAGVNEQFF. CDR3 nucleotide sequence: TGTGCCAGGAGTGTTGGTCTAGCGGGAGTCAATGAGCAGTTCTTC.

At least ten counts were recorded for this clonotype. The CDR3 sequence: CATSRAGSGDTQYF. The CDR3 DNA is TGTGCCACCAGCAGAGCCGGGTCAGGAGATACGCAGTATTTT. The chain couples TRBV15 to TRBJ2-3; D not certain. The CDR3 totals 14 residues. V dropped 1 base and J dropped 5 bases, with 10 bases sitting between them. Germline assignment: CDR1 LNHNV and CDR2 YYDKDF (reference sequence).

The chain combines TRBV7-2 with TRBJ2-7; no clear D. Germline CDR1 and CDR2: SGHTA and FQGNSA. The CDR3 contains 16 residues. With 2 bases removed from V and 7 bases from J, the gap between germline ends came to 21 bases. The CDR3 protein is CASSLQARSSYNEQYF. The CDR3 nucleotides read TGTGCCAGCAGCTTACAGGCCCGCAGCTCCTACAATGAGCAGTACTTC. Filled out from reference TRBV7-2 and TRBJ2-7, the complete variable domain reads GAGVSQSPSNKVTEKGKDVELRCDPISGHTALYWYRQSLGQGLEFLIYFQGNSAPDKSGLPSDRFSAERTGGSVSTLTIQRTQQEDSAVYLCASSLQARSSYNEQYFGPGTRLTVT.

This clonotype was seen a few times. This chain joins TRBV7-3 and TRBJ2-3, with 8 bases lining up with TRBD2. Germline CDR1 reads SGHTA; CDR2 reads FQGTGA. V shed 5 bases and J 5 bases; nucleotides not matched to a gene: 3. The CDR3 spans 13 residues. The CDR3 DNA reads TGTGCCAGCAGCGCAACTAGCGGAGATACGCAGTATTTT. Its protein is CASSATSGDTQYF.

Many counts were recorded for this clonotype. V usage is TRBV27 and J usage is TRBJ2-1; 8 bases agree with TRBD1. J was trimmed by 8 bases and V by 8 bases; bases with no gene match: 2. Germline lookup yields CDR1 MNHEY and CDR2 SMNVEV (reference sequence). This CDR3 has 11 amino acids. This CDR3 reads CASDRGHEQFF. In DNA form, the CDR3 reads TGTGCCAGCGACAGGGGCCATGAGCAGTTCTTC.

Regarding this clonotype: A much larger clone differs from this one at a single base, so this may be a read error. This chain connects TRBV19 to TRBJ1-5, with 9 positions matching TRBD1. The V and J ends lost 6 bases and 7 bases, in that order; junction bases with no gene match: 7. The CDR3 extends over 14 amino acids. Germline V lookup: CDR1 LNHDA, CDR2 SQIVND (reference sequence). CDR3 in amino acids: CASSEGTGRQPQHF. DNA of the CDR3: TGTGCCAGTAGCGAAGGGACAGGGAGGCAGCCCCAGCATTTT. Using reference TRBV19 and TRBJ1-5 for the parts outside the CDR3, the full variable domain is DGGITQSPKYLFRKEGQNVTLSCEQNLNHDAMYWYRQDPGQGLRLIYYSQIVNDFQKGDIAEGYSVSREKKESFPLTVTSAQKNPTAFYLCASSEGTGRQPQHFGDGTRLSIL.

In this sample, this clonotype turned up many times. The chain uses TRBV6-4 and TRBJ2-2, with D perhaps TRBD2 (5 bases). The CDR3 length is 14 residues. V was trimmed by 3 bases and J by 2 bases, leaving 7 bases between them. Germline CDR1 MRHNA, CDR2 SNTAGT. The CDR3, as DNA: TGTGCCAGCAGTGAAGGGAGAAACACCGGGGAGCTGTTTTTT. Translation: CASSEGRNTGELFF.

This clonotype was counted ten times or more. The chain is built from TRBV28 and TRBJ1-1, with D possibly being TRBD1 (5 bases). The CDR3 contains 14 residues. From germline, CDR1 is MDHEN and CDR2 SYDVKM. With 3 bases removed from V and 5 bases from J, the gap between germline ends came to 13 bases. The CDR3 spells CASSLSAGFTEAFF. In nucleotides, the CDR3 is TGTGCCAGCAGTTTGTCCGCAGGGTTTACTGAAGCTTTCTTT. Full variable domain (remainder filled in from reference TRBV28 and TRBJ1-1): DVKVTQSSRYLVKRTGEKVFLECVQDMDHENMFWYRQDPGLGLRLIYFSYDVKMKEKGDIPEGYSVSREKKERFSLILESASTNQTSMYLCASSLSAGFTEAFFGQGTRLTVV.

This sequence joins TRBV29-1 and TRBJ1-2; D call uncertain. The CDR3 runs 12 residues. Per germline, CDR1 SQVTM and CDR2 ANQGSEA. V was trimmed by 2 bases and J by 7 bases, leaving 11 bases between them. CDR3 bases: TGCAGCGTTGAAAGGCCCAGAGGTGGCTACACCTTC. Its protein product is CSVERPRGGYTF.

This clonotype was seen repeatedly, ten times or more. The rearrangement joins TRBV4-1 to TRBJ1-1; D is possibly TRBD1 (5 bases). Trimming took 0 bases from V and 5 from J, leaving 10 bases between them. Germline values: CDR1 MGHRA, CDR2 YSYEKL. There are 14 residues in the CDR3. The chain's CDR3 is CASSQEGDLTEAFF. Here the CDR3 DNA reads TGCGCCAGCAGCCAAGAAGGGGATTTGACTGAAGCTTTCTTT.